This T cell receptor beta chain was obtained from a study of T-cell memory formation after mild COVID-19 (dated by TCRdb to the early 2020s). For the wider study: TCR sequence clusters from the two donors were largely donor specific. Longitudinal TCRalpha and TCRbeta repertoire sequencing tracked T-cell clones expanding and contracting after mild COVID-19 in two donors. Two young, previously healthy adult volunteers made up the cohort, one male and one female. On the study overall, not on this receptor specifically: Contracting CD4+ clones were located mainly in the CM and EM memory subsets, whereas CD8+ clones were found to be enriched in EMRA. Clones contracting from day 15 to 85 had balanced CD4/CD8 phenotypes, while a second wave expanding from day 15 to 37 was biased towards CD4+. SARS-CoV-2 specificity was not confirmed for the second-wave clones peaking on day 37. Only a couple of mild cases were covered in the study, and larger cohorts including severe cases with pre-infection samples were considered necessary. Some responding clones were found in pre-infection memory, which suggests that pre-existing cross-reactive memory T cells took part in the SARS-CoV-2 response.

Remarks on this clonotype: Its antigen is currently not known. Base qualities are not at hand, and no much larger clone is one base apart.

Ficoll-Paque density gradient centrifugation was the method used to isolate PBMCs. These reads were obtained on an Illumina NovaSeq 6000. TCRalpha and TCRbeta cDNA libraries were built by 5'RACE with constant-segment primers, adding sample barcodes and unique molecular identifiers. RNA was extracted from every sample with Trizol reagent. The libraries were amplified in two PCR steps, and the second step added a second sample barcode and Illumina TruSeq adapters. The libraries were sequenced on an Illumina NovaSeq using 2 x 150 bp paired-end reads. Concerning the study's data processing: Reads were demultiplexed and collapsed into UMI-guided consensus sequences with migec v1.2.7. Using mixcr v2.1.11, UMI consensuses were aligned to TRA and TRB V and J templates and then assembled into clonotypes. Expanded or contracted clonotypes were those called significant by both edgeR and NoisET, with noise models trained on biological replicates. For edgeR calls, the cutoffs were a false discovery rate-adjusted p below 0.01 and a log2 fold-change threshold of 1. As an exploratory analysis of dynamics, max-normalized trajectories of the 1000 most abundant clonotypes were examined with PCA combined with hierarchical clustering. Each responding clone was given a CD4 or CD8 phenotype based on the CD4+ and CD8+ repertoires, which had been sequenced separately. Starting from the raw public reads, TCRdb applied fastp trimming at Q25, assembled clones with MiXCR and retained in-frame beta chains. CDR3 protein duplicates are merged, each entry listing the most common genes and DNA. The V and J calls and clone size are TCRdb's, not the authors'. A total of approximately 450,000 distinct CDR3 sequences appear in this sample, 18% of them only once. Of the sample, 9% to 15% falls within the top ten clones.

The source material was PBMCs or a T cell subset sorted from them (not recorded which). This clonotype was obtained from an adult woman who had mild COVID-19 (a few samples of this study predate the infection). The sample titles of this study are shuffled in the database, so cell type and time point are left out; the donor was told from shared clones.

The DNA reads TGCAGCGTTGTGGAGAAGCCTGGAAACACCATATATTTT. Translated, it gives CSVVEKPGNTIYF. The chain uses TRBV29-1 and TRBJ1-3; the D gene lacks a confident call. The CDR3 holds 13 amino acids from the cysteine to the phenylalanine. Kept here is only the CDR3 DNA, which spans 39 bases and is read in frame from base 1. The germline ends are 9 bases apart after V is trimmed by 4 bases and J by 2 bases. Looking up the germline V gene yields CDR1 SQVTM and CDR2 ANQGSEA. The entire variable domain, with the stretches around the CDR3 drawn from the reference TRBV29-1 and TRBJ1-3 proteins, is SAVISQKPSRDICQRGTSLTIQCQVDSQVTMMFWYRQQPGQSLTLIATANQGSEATYESGFVIDKFPISRPNLTFSTLTVSNMSPEDSSIYLCSVVEKPGNTIYFGEGSWLTVV.